The 14 T cell receptor beta chains below were found in one sample sequenced in a study of CD8 T cells in Susac syndrome. With random hexamers, reverse transcription was performed on about 0.5 to 1 ug of RNA. Via MiXCR, TCRdb re-called the immunoSEQ multiplex PCR reads, giving one row per CDR3 protein. The data show 250,000 to 300,000 distinct CDR3 sequences, 70% to 90% seen once. Sequencing used CD8+ T cells from PBMCs. Source of these receptors: a human donor with multiple sclerosis.

The gene calls are TRBV19 and TRBJ1-1; 7 nucleotides align to TRBD1. Trimming took 2 bases from V and 6 from J; bases not matched to a gene: 6. CDR1 is LNHDA, CDR2 SQIVND, per germline (reference sequence). The CDR3 has 14 amino acids. The CDR3 sequence is CASSIRGGKAEAFF. CDR3 bases: TGTGCCAGTAGTATAAGAGGGGGCAAAGCTGAAGCTTTCTTT.

The rearrangement joins TRBV15 to TRBJ1-6; D is uncertain. This CDR3 comprises 12 residues. The germline CDR1 and CDR2 sequences are LNHNV and YYDKDF (reference sequence). The V end lost 5 bases, the J end lost 11 bases, and 10 bases lay between the germline ends. The CDR3 DNA sequence: TGTGCCACCAGCGGCTATGATCCACCCCTCCACTTT. Its translation: CATSGYDPPLHF.

V gene TRBV7-2 combines with J gene TRBJ2-6, with 7 bases that match TRBD1. V gave up 4 bases and J gave up 2 bases; unmatched junction bases: 14. CDR1 is SGHTA, CDR2 FQGNSA, per germline. The CDR3 sequence is 19 residues long. The CDR3, as DNA: TGTGCCAGCAGCTCGATTCAGGTCCCAGGGGGACCTGGGGCCAACGTCCTGACTTTC. This encodes CASSSIQVPGGPGANVLTF.

The rearrangement uses TRBV21-1 and TRBJ2-4; the table assigns TRBD1, which was not confirmed against the DNA. TRBV21-1 is marked as a pseudogene. The CDR3 length is 13 residues. The chain's CDR3 is CARKRTAENIQYF. Written as DNA, the CDR3 is TGTGCCAGAAAAAGGACAGCAGAAAACATTCAGTACTTC.

The chain combines TRBV13 with TRBJ2-1; 10 positions match TRBD2. The CDR3 sequence is 16 residues long. The germline V gene has CDR1 PRHDT and CDR2 FYEKMQ (reference sequence). The ends lost 4 bases at V and 5 bases at J; junction bases unmatched: 8. The CDR3 nucleotides are TGTGCCAGCAGCTCAAACGAACTAGCGGGGCACAATGAGCAGTTCTTC. It yields the protein CASSSNELAGHNEQFF.

The J gene is TRBJ2-1, the V gene TRBV19, with D possibly being TRBD2 (6 bases). The CDR3 has 14 amino acids. V lost 7 bases, J lost 6 bases, and 16 bases lay in between. Germline V CDR1 and CDR2: LNHDA, SQIVND (reference sequence). The CDR3 bases are TGTGCCAGTACCGCCCCACGGAGGGCCAATGAGCAGTTCTTC. It is translated as CASTAPRRANEQFF. The complete variable domain, with remaining parts taken from reference TRBV19 and TRBJ2-1, reads DGGITQSPKYLFRKEGQNVTLSCEQNLNHDAMYWYRQDPGQGLRLIYYSQIVNDFQKGDIAEGYSVSREKKESFPLTVTSAQKNPTAFYLCASTAPRRANEQFFGPGTRLTVL.

This clonotype has just a few counts. The V gene is TRBV6-1, the J gene TRBJ2-7; maybe TRBD2 (5 bases). V gave up 5 bases and J gave up 3 bases, with 17 bases separating them. The CDR3 covers 15 residues. Germline V lookup: CDR1 MNHNS, CDR2 SASEGT. For the CDR3, the DNA is TGTGCCAGCAGTCAGTCCCAGCGGAGAGACTACGAGCAGTACTTC. Translated: CASSQSQRRDYEQYF.

The rearrangement joins TRBV7-8 to TRBJ1-1, with D unclear. CDR3 length: 14 amino acids. In germline, CDR1 is SGHVS, CDR2 FQNEAQ. V lost 5 bases, J lost 3 bases, and 13 bases lay in between. The CDR3 protein is CASSGRAVDTEAFF. The CDR3 bases are TGTGCCAGCAGCGGACGGGCGGTTGACACTGAAGCTTTCTTT.

This clonotype was observed a single time. The rearrangement uses TRBV7-9 and TRBJ2-5, with TRBD2 matching 7 bases. This CDR3 contains 18 residues. V lost 1 base and J lost 0; bases outside the gene matches: 11. Per germline, CDR1 SEHNR and CDR2 FQNEAQ (reference sequence). The CDR3 nucleotides read TGTGCCAGCAGCTTAGGCCTCTCGGCTAGCGGTCACCAAGAGACCCAGTACTTC. This sequence encodes CASSLGLSASGHQETQYF. Full variable domain (remainder filled in from reference TRBV7-9 and TRBJ2-5): DTGVSQNPRHKITKRGQNVTFRCDPISEHNRLYWYRQTLGQGPEFLTYFQNEAQLEKSRLLSDRFSAERPKGSFSTLEIQRTEQGDSAMYLCASSLGLSASGHQETQYFGPGTRLLVL.

The rearrangement joins TRBV7-9 to TRBJ1-1; tentative D call: TRBD1 (5 bases). Germline V gene data show CDR1 as SEHNR and CDR2 as FQNEAQ (reference sequence). This CDR3 is built from 15 residues. Trimming shortened V by 5 bases and J by 1 base, and 14 bases separated the two germline ends. The CDR3 DNA is TGTGCCAGCAGCCCGACGCACAGGACGAACACTGAAGCTTTCTTT. Protein product: CASSPTHRTNTEAFF.

The chain couples TRBV20-1 to TRBJ2-7, with D maybe TRBD2 (6 bases). The germline V and J ends were trimmed by 6 bases and 6 bases, with 15 bases remaining between them. CDR1 DFQATT and CDR2 SNEGSKA come from the germline V gene (reference sequence). The CDR3 loop spans 12 amino acids. CDR3 bases: TGCAGTGCCGAAACGACTAGAAGCGAGCAGTACTTC. Its translation: CSAETTRSEQYF.

The chain carries TRBV27 and TRBJ2-7; tentative D call: TRBD2 (7 bases). V dropped 6 bases and J dropped 5 bases, with 14 bases sitting between them. Germline V lookup: CDR1 MNHEY, CDR2 SMNVEV (reference sequence). The CDR3 covers 13 residues. The CDR3 loop reads CASRGGARDEQYF. The CDR3 DNA is TGTGCCAGCAGGGGGGGGGCGAGGGACGAGCAGTACTTC.

V usage is TRBV4-1 and J usage is TRBJ2-3, with a weak D call TRBD1 (6 bases). In germline, CDR1 is MGHRA, CDR2 YSYEKL. The CDR3 totals 15 residues. V shed 4 bases and J shed 10 bases, with 21 bases lying between them. This chain's CDR3 is CASSPGQTSVEAQYF. CDR3 bases: TGCGCCAGCAGCCCCGGACAGACTTCCGTCGAGGCGCAGTATTTT.

J is TRBJ2-1 and V is TRBV27, with 8 nucleotides matching TRBD1. V was pared by 0 bases and J by 4 bases, with 8 bases of the junction left unmatched. Germline lookup yields CDR1 MNHEY and CDR2 SMNVEV (reference sequence). The CDR3 extends over 17 amino acids. CDR3 protein: CASSLSRTGRIYNEQFF. The DNA of the CDR3 is TGTGCCAGCAGTTTATCTCGGACAGGGAGGATTTACAATGAGCAGTTCTTC.